Below are 26 T cell receptor beta chains sequenced from a single sample in a study of cytomegalovirus exposure and HLA in healthy donors. The method was immunoSEQ multiplex PCR; TCRdb's version includes in-frame clones alone and lacks a portion of them. The sample records fewer than 250,000 clones, around nine tenths being singletons. The sequenced sample was PBMCs. The receptor set was obtained from a young man in good health and CMV-seronegative.

The chain has TRBV5-4 and TRBJ2-6, with D unclear. Germline V gene data show CDR1 as SGHNT and CDR2 as YYREEE (reference sequence). V lost 0 bases and J 0 bases, leaving 7 bases between the germline ends. This CDR3 has 16 amino acids. In DNA, the CDR3 is TGTGCCAGCAGCTTGGGGGCTAACTCTGGGGCCAACGTCCTGACTTTC. Translating it yields CASSLGANSGANVLTF. Together with reference TRBV5-4 and TRBJ2-6, the CDR3 gives the full variable domain: ETGVTQSPTHLIKTRGQQVTLRCSSQSGHNTVSWYQQALGQGPQFIFQYYREEENGRGNFPPRFSGLQFPNYSSELNVNALELDDSALYLCASSLGANSGANVLTFGAGSRLTVL.

This chain uses TRBV7-9 with TRBJ2-1, with TRBD1 matching over 9 bases. Looked up from germline, CDR1 is SEHNR and CDR2 is FQNEAQ (reference sequence). V shed 5 bases and J 8 bases; nucleotides not matched to a gene: 4. The CDR3 contains 13 residues. Written as DNA, the CDR3 is TGTGCCAGCAGCAGAGGACAGGGGCATGAGCAGTTCTTC. Protein sequence: CASSRGQGHEQFF. The variable domain in full, completed from reference TRBV7-9 and TRBJ2-1, reads DTGVSQNPRHKITKRGQNVTFRCDPISEHNRLYWYRQTLGQGPEFLTYFQNEAQLEKSRLLSDRFSAERPKGSFSTLEIQRTEQGDSAMYLCASSRGQGHEQFFGPGTRLTVL.

The rearrangement joins TRBV28 to TRBJ2-3, with 7 bases aligning to TRBD2. The CDR3 sequence is 15 residues long. Germline V CDR1 and CDR2: MDHEN, SYDVKM. V was pared by 8 bases and J by 2 bases, with 10 bases of the junction left unmatched. In DNA, the CDR3 is TGTGCCAGCTGTACTTCTAGCGGTTTCACAGATACGCAGTATTTT. It translates to CASCTSSGFTDTQYF. The entire variable domain, with the rest obtained from reference TRBV28 and TRBJ2-3, is as follows: DVKVTQSSRYLVKRTGEKVFLECVQDMDHENMFWYRQDPGLGLRLIYFSYDVKMKEKGDIPEGYSVSREKKERFSLILESASTNQTSMYLCASCTSSGFTDTQYFGPGTRLTVL.

The chain uses TRBV18 and TRBJ1-5, with D uncertain. Germline V gene lookup returns CDR1 KGHSH and CDR2 LQKENI. The V and J ends lost 0 bases and 3 bases respectively, with 15 bases between them. The length of the CDR3 is 17 residues. CDR3 loop: CASSPPRSGYSNQPQHF. The CDR3 DNA follows: TGTGCCAGCTCACCACCTCGAAGCGGATATTCCAATCAGCCCCAGCATTTT.

A few counts support this clone. CDR3 nucleotide sequence: TGTGCCAGCAGCGTAAATCAGCCCCAGCATTTT. Amino acids: CASSVNQPQHF. The rearrangement links TRBV11-3 to TRBJ1-5; D unresolved. V lost 5 bases and J lost 4, with 3 bases in between. The CDR3 runs to 11 residues. Germline CDR1 and CDR2: SGHNT and YENEEA.

This chain links TRBV7-2 with TRBJ2-1, with TRBD2 matching over 8 bases. J was trimmed by 8 bases and V by 3 bases; bases with no gene match: 3. This CDR3 has 13 residues. The germline V gene encodes CDR1 SGHTA and CDR2 FQGNSA. The CDR3 is CASSFGGADEQFF. The CDR3 nucleotides are TGTGCCAGCAGCTTCGGGGGGGCCGATGAGCAGTTCTTC. The complete variable domain, with remaining parts taken from reference TRBV7-2 and TRBJ2-1, reads GAGVSQSPSNKVTEKGKDVELRCDPISGHTALYWYRQSLGQGLEFLIYFQGNSAPDKSGLPSDRFSAERTGGSVSTLTIQRTQQEDSAVYLCASSFGGADEQFFGPGTRLTVL.

This clone turned up a few times. V gene TRBV4-3 combines with J gene TRBJ1-6; D is undetermined. The CDR3 is made up of 14 amino acids. V shed 0 bases and J shed 9 bases, with 9 bases lying between them. Per the germline V gene, CDR1 is LGHNA and CDR2 is YSLEER. The CDR3 sequence: CASSQDRRSSPLHF. In DNA form, the CDR3 reads TGCGCCAGCAGCCAAGATCGCAGGTCTTCACCCCTCCACTTT.

The rearrangement uses TRBV10-3 and TRBJ2-7, with 7 bases identical to TRBD2. Trimming removed 0 bases from V and 0 bases from J; junction bases left unmatched: 11. The V gene's germline CDR1 is ENHRY and CDR2 SYGVKD. The CDR3 consists of 18 residues. The CDR3 DNA follows: TGTGCCATCAGTGAGTCGAAAAGGGGAGGGAGTAGCTCCTACGAGCAGTACTTC. Translating gives CAISESKRGGSSSYEQYF.

The chain has TRBV28 and TRBJ2-1; 9 nucleotides agree with TRBD1. The germline CDR1 and CDR2 sequences are MDHEN and SYDVKM. With 5 bases clipped from V and 13 bases from J, the junction kept 9 bases outside the gene matches. The CDR3 contains 13 residues. CDR3 in amino acids: CASSLTGTGKQFF. The CDR3 region has the DNA TGTGCCAGCAGTCTTACGGGGACAGGGAAACAGTTCTTC.

The chain combines TRBV27 with TRBJ1-4; D not certain. The V gene lost 2 bases and the J gene lost 2 bases, with 6 bases spanning the gap. In germline, CDR1 is MNHEY, CDR2 SMNVEV (reference sequence). The CDR3 runs 14 residues. The CDR3 here is CASSLHGTNEKLFF. CDR3 sequence (DNA): TGTGCCAGCAGTTTACACGGGACTAATGAAAAACTGTTTTTT.

V gene TRBV2 combines with J gene TRBJ2-7, with D unclear. The germline V gene has CDR1 SNHLY and CDR2 FYNNEI. Trimming removed 6 bases at V and 6 bases at J, with 12 bases between. CDR3 length: 12 residues. CDR3 DNA sequence: TGTGCCAGCAGCCCCGAGCGTGGCGAGCAGTACTTC. Its protein product is CASSPERGEQYF.

The J gene is TRBJ2-3, the V gene TRBV7-2, with TRBD2 as a possible D gene (6 bases). Germline CDR1 SGHTA, CDR2 FQGNSA. V lost 1 base, J lost 7 bases, and 9 bases lay in between. The CDR3 totals 13 residues. CDR3 region: CASSLDGGNTQYF. CDR3 bases: TGTGCCAGCAGCTTAGACGGCGGGAATACGCAGTATTTT.

The table lists this clone with a few counts. The rearrangement joins TRBV28 to TRBJ2-5; perhaps TRBD2 as D (5 bases). This CDR3 is 12 amino acids long. Germline CDR1 is MDHEN and CDR2 is SYDVKM. CDR3 sequence (DNA): TGTGCGTTCGGAGGAGCGAAAGAGACCCAGTACTTC. Its protein is CAFGGAKETQYF.

The chain links TRBV6-6 to TRBJ2-7, with 12 bases identical to TRBD2. After removal of 6 bases from V and 3 bases from J, the junction contained 3 bases not matched to a gene. Per the germline V gene, CDR1 is MNHNY and CDR2 is SVGAGI (reference sequence). This CDR3 has 14 amino acids. CDR3 in DNA: TGTGCCAGCAGGCGGACTAGCGGGAACTACGAGCAGTACTTC. Amino acids: CASRRTSGNYEQYF.

The chain couples TRBV5-6 to TRBJ2-1; TRBD2 agrees at 9 bases. The germline gives CDR1 SGHDT, CDR2 YYEEEE. The CDR3 runs to 16 residues. The J segment lost 8 bases and the V segment lost 0 bases, leaving 9 bases of the junction unmatched. As DNA, the CDR3 is TGTGCCAGCAGCTTGGTGCCTAGCGGGACGAGCTATGAGCAGTTCTTC. It yields the protein CASSLVPSGTSYEQFF. The whole variable domain, filled in from reference TRBV5-6 and TRBJ2-1, reads DAGVTQSPTHLIKTRGQQVTLRCSPKSGHDTVSWYQQALGQGPQFIFQYYEEEERQRGNFPDRFSGHQFPNYSSELNVNALLLGDSALYLCASSLVPSGTSYEQFFGPGTRLTVL.

The rearrangement uses TRBV30 and TRBJ2-7; a possible D gene is TRBD2 (5 bases). Germline CDR1 is GTSNPN and CDR2 is SVGIG (reference sequence). Trimming removed 2 bases from V and 6 bases from J, with 11 bases in between. The CDR3 has 12 residues. The CDR3 region has the DNA TGTGCCTGGAGTCCAACTAGAGCCGAGCAGTACTTC. Protein: CAWSPTRAEQYF.

This clone was counted a single time. The J gene is TRBJ1-1, the V gene TRBV12-2; the table's D call TRBD1 went unverified against the DNA. TRBV12-2 is tagged as a pseudogene. CDR3 size: 12 residues. This CDR3 is CASTPGQGETFF. As DNA, the CDR3 is TGTGCAAGTACCCCGGGACAGGGGGAAACTTTCTTT.

V usage is TRBV19 and J usage is TRBJ2-1; 8 nucleotides match TRBD2. There are 15 residues in the CDR3. V lost 1 base, J lost 7 bases, and 6 bases stayed unmatched. Looked up from germline, CDR1 is LNHDA and CDR2 is SQIVND (reference sequence). CDR3 bases: TGTGCCAGTAGTATAGTCGGGGGGGGCCGGAATGAGCAGTTCTTC. Translation gives CASSIVGGGRNEQFF.

The chain couples TRBV11-2 to TRBJ2-7; 7 bases fit TRBD2. The CDR3 consists of 16 residues. V was pared by 5 bases and J by 3 bases, with 13 bases of the junction left unmatched. The germline gives CDR1 SGHAT, CDR2 FQNNGV. The CDR3 sequence: CASSATLAAGDYEQYF. The CDR3 bases are TGTGCCAGCAGCGCGACTTTAGCGGCGGGGGACTACGAGCAGTACTTC.

V is TRBV29-1 and J is TRBJ2-6, with D possibly being TRBD2 (5 bases). Germline V CDR1 and CDR2: SQVTM, ANQGSEA. The CDR3 is made up of 11 amino acids. Trimming took off 6 bases at V and 6 bases at J, with 6 bases between the two ends. CDR3 loop: CSVREANVLTF. In nucleotides, the CDR3 is TGCAGCGTCCGGGAGGCCAACGTCCTGACTTTC.

The rearrangement uses TRBV11-2 and TRBJ1-6; 8 bases agree with TRBD1. CDR1 and CDR2 (germline): SGHAT, FQNNGV. V was clipped by 5 bases and J by 7 bases; unmatched bases: 7. The CDR3 extends over 15 amino acids. CDR3 sequence reads: CASSQRTGRNSPLHF. Written as DNA, the CDR3 is TGTGCCAGCAGCCAGAGGACAGGGCGAAATTCACCCCTCCACTTT. Supplemented by reference TRBV11-2 and TRBJ1-6, the full variable domain reads EAGVAQSPRYKIIEKRQSVAFWCNPISGHATLYWYQQILGQGPKLLIQFQNNGVVDDSQLPKDRFSAERLKGVDSTLKIQPAKLEDSAVYLCASSQRTGRNSPLHFGNGTRLTVT.

As concerns this clone: An end of the junction does not agree with germline; a read error may underlie this. The chain employs TRBV7-7 and TRBJ1-6, with D uncertain. The CDR3 extends over 15 amino acids. The germline CDR1 and CDR2 sequences are SSHAT and FNYEAQ (reference sequence). The CDR3: CASSRQSVYNSPLHF. The DNA of the CDR3 is TGTGCTAGCAGCCGACAATCAGTCTATAATTCACCCCTCCACTTT. Variable domain in full (rest from reference TRBV7-7 and TRBJ1-6): GAGVSQSPRYKVTKRGQDVTLRCDPISSHATLYWYQQALGQGPEFLTYFNYEAQPDKSGLPSDRFSAERPEGSISTLTIQRTEQRDSAMYRCASSRQSVYNSPLHFGNGTRLTVT.

CDR3 DNA: TGTGCCAGCAGTGAGGAGTCCGGGGGGACTGAAGCTTTCTTT. Its protein is CASSEESGGTEAFF. The J gene is TRBJ1-1, the V gene TRBV2; TRBD1 is a possible D gene (5 bases). This CDR3 comprises 14 residues. CDR1 SNHLY and CDR2 FYNNEI come from the germline V gene. V gave up 3 bases and J gave up 5 bases, with 13 bases separating them.

The rearrangement uses TRBV6-1 and TRBJ1-2, with D tentatively TRBD1 (6 bases). Trimming pared 6 bases from V and 5 bases from J, leaving 7 bases between. Germline V gene data show CDR1 as MNHNS and CDR2 as SASEGT. This CDR3 spans 11 amino acids. In DNA form, the CDR3 reads TGTGCCAGCAGACAGGGTTATGGCTACACCTTC. It translates to CASRQGYGYTF.

V usage is TRBV5-4 and J usage is TRBJ2-2; D gene ambiguous. V was shortened by 4 bases and J by 7 bases, with 8 bases between the two germline ends. The CDR3 sequence is 12 residues long. Germline values: CDR1 SGHNT, CDR2 YYREEE (reference sequence). The CDR3 sequence is CASSNSLGELFF. CDR3 coding DNA: TGTGCCAGCAGCAACAGCCTCGGGGAGCTGTTTTTT.

The V gene is TRBV6-1, the J gene TRBJ2-5, with TRBD1 matching over 8 bases. The CDR3 is 12 residues long. Germline V CDR1 and CDR2: MNHNS, SASEGT. Losses at the gene ends were 10 bases for V and 5 bases for J; bases not matched to a gene: 6. The CDR3 DNA is TGTGCCACCTTGGGACAGGACGAGACCCAGTACTTC. Protein product: CATLGQDETQYF.